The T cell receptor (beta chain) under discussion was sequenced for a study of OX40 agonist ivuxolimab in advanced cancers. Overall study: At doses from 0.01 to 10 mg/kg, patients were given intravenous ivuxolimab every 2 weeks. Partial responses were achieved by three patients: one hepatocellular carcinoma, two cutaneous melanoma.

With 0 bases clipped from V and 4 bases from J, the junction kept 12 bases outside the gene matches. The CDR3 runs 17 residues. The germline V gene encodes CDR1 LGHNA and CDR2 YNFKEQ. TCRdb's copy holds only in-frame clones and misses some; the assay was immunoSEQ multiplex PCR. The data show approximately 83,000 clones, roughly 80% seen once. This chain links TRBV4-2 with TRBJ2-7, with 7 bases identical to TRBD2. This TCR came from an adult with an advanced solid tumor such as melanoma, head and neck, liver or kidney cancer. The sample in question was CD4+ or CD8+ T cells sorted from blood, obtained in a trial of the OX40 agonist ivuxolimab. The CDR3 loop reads CASSQDRGGGSRYEQYF. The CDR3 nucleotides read TGTGCCAGCAGCCAAGATCGTGGCGGGGGATCACGATACGAGCAGTACTTC.